This passage covers 24 T cell receptor beta chains from one sample sequenced in a study of T cells after yellow fever vaccination. TCRdb re-called the 5' RACE reads through MiXCR, storing one row per CDR3 protein. The sample comprises hundreds of thousands of distinct CDR3 sequences, approximately 13% of which are singletons, and about 15% rests with the top ten. Sequenced material: PBMCs, taken on the day of the yellow fever booster vaccination. The receptor source for this set is a man aged 25 to 45 who received the YFV17D yellow fever vaccine.

This clonotype was counted only a few times. This rearrangement joins TRBV9 to TRBJ2-7, with D tentatively TRBD2 (5 bases). Germline CDR1 is SGDLS and CDR2 is YYNGEE. V gave up 0 bases and J gave up 5 bases, with 9 bases separating them. The CDR3 is 13 residues long. CDR3 in amino acids: CASSVGISDEQYF. In DNA form, the CDR3 reads TGTGCCAGCAGCGTAGGAATTAGCGACGAGCAGTACTTC. The full variable domain, in which reference TRBV9 and TRBJ2-7 provide the parts outside the CDR3, is DSGVTQTPKHLITATGQRVTLRCSPRSGDLSVYWYQQSLDQGLQFLIQYYNGEERAKGNILERFSAQQFPDLHSELNLSSLELGDSALYFCASSVGISDEQYFGPGTRLTVT.

The chain carries TRBV24-1 and TRBJ2-1; 12 positions agree with TRBD2. CDR1 KGHDR and CDR2 SFDVKD come from the germline V gene. The ends lost 7 bases at V and 7 bases at J; junction bases unmatched: 7. The CDR3 totals 15 residues. The DNA for the CDR3 is TGTGCCACCAGCCTACTAGCGGGAGGATTTAATGAGCAGTTCTTC. It translates to CATSLLAGGFNEQFF.

The V gene is TRBV4-1, the J gene TRBJ2-7, with D possibly matching TRBD2 (5 bases). This CDR3 has 15 residues. Germline CDR1 and CDR2: MGHRA and YSYEKL. V gave up 4 bases and J gave up 2 bases, with 15 bases separating them. The CDR3 is CASSPRGGSPYEQYF. CDR3 nucleotides: TGCGCCAGCAGCCCCCGAGGAGGCTCTCCCTACGAGCAGTACTTC.

This chain uses TRBV5-1 with TRBJ2-1; D is perhaps TRBD1 or TRBD2 (6 bases each). With 4 bases removed from V and 4 bases from J, the gap between germline ends came to 27 bases. Germline V CDR1 and CDR2: SGHRS, YFSETQ. CDR3 size: 19 residues. CDR3 DNA sequence: TGCGCCAGCAGCCCCCGGGACACCCAACTAGCACCCACTTACAATGAGCAGTTCTTC. Translating gives CASSPRDTQLAPTYNEQFF.

The chain has TRBV27 and TRBJ2-1; 12 bases fit TRBD2. The V and J ends lost 4 bases and 5 bases, in that order; junction bases with no gene match: 6. Germline-derived CDR1 and CDR2 are MNHEY and SMNVEV (reference sequence). The CDR3 is 16 residues long. The CDR3 here is CASSYLAGGQNNEQFF. The CDR3 DNA is TGTGCCAGCAGTTACCTAGCGGGAGGGCAGAACAATGAGCAGTTCTTC.

CDR3 sequence: CSAIADRTYNEQFF. The DNA of the CDR3 is TGCAGTGCTATTGCGGACCGAACCTACAATGAGCAGTTCTTC. This chain joins TRBV20-1 and TRBJ2-1; no firm D call. Germline-derived CDR1 and CDR2 are DFQATT and SNEGSKA (reference sequence). The CDR3 contains 14 residues. V was clipped by 4 bases and J by 2 bases, with 12 bases between them.

Many counts were recorded for this clonotype. V is TRBV7-2 and J is TRBJ2-3; 12 nucleotides agree with TRBD2. The CDR3 has 17 amino acids. Trimming cost V 5 bases and J 4 bases; bases outside gene matches: 10. Germline CDR1 SGHTA, CDR2 FQGNSA. The CDR3 DNA reads TGTGCCAGCAGCCATAAACGTTCTAGCGGGAGGGCAGATACGCAGTATTTT. Translated: CASSHKRSSGRADTQYF.

This clonotype turned up a few times. The V and J genes are TRBV7-2 and TRBJ2-7; 10 bases align to TRBD2. Germline CDR1 and CDR2: SGHTA and FQGNSA. The CDR3 is 15 residues long. Trimming removed 6 bases from V and 1 base from J; junction bases left unmatched: 6. The CDR3 here is CASSRWTSGSYEQYF. The CDR3 DNA reads as TGTGCCAGCAGTAGATGGACTAGCGGTTCCTACGAGCAGTACTTC.

This clonotype was detected only a few times. The V call is TRBV11-2, the J call TRBJ2-7; the match to TRBD2 covers 9 bases. V lost 1 base and J lost 2; bases outside the gene matches: 3. This CDR3 region has 15 residues. CDR1 and CDR2 from the germline V gene are SGHAT and FQNNGV. The CDR3 spells CASSLGGRGAYEQYF. CDR3 DNA: TGTGCCAGCAGCTTAGGCGGGAGGGGGGCCTACGAGCAGTACTTC.

This clonotype has just a few counts. The rearrangement joins TRBV18 to TRBJ2-7, with 7 bases that match TRBD1. From germline, CDR1 is KGHSH and CDR2 LQKENI. The CDR3 runs 15 residues. V lost 3 bases and J lost 5; bases outside the gene matches: 10. The CDR3 is CASSPGATGTHEQYF. The CDR3 region has the DNA TGTGCCAGCTCACCGGGAGCGACAGGGACCCACGAGCAGTACTTC.

The chain carries TRBV7-6 and TRBJ2-7; possibly TRBD1 for D (6 bases). The CDR3 sequence is 14 residues long. V dropped 5 bases and J dropped 4 bases, with 15 bases sitting between them. Germline V lookup: CDR1 SGHVS, CDR2 FNYEAQ. The CDR3 loop is CASSPRGQGYEQYF. The CDR3 DNA is TGTGCCAGCAGCCCTAGGGGTCAGGGGTACGAGCAGTACTTC.

This clonotype was seen more than once but under ten times. The chain has TRBV12-3 or TRBV12-4 and TRBJ2-6, with D unresolved. V was trimmed by 5 bases and J by 0 bases, leaving 5 bases between them. The CDR3 runs 14 residues. The CDR3 loop is CASSDPSGANVLTF. In DNA, the CDR3 is TGTGCCAGCAGTGACCCCTCTGGGGCCAACGTCCTGACTTTC.

V is TRBV27 and J is TRBJ2-3, with a possible D match to TRBD2 (5 bases). This CDR3 spans 17 amino acids. V dropped 3 bases and J dropped 1 base, with 17 bases sitting between them. Germline CDR1 MNHEY, CDR2 SMNVEV (reference sequence). CDR3: CASSFHGLGGGTDTQYF. CDR3 DNA sequence: TGTGCCAGCAGTTTCCATGGACTGGGTGGGGGCACAGATACGCAGTATTTT.

The gene calls are TRBV7-9 and TRBJ2-7; 7 nucleotides match TRBD1. The CDR3 extends over 14 amino acids. The germline V gene encodes CDR1 SEHNR and CDR2 FQNEAQ (reference sequence). V lost 5 bases to trimming and J lost 2 bases; unmatched junction nucleotides: 6. This CDR3 reads CASSPETGTYEQYF. CDR3 in DNA: TGTGCCAGCAGCCCAGAGACAGGGACCTACGAGCAGTACTTC.

This clonotype was seen only a few times. The V and J genes are TRBV5-1 and TRBJ2-7; perhaps TRBD2 as D (6 bases). The V end was cut by 2 bases, the J end by 4 bases, with 25 bases between. Per germline, CDR1 SGHRS and CDR2 YFSETQ. The CDR3 extends over 18 amino acids. CDR3 coding DNA: TGCGCCAGCAGCTTTTTCCCAATCAGTAGCGGCAACAATTACGAGCAGTACTTC. It specifies CASSFFPISSGNNYEQYF.

V and J are TRBV5-5 and TRBJ2-1, with 10 bases that match TRBD2. In germline, CDR1 is SGHKS, CDR2 YYEKEE (reference sequence). The CDR3 totals 16 residues. V was pared by 0 bases and J by 3 bases, with 3 bases of the junction left unmatched. This chain's CDR3 is CASSLVLAGNYNEQFF. DNA for the CDR3: TGTGCCAGCAGCTTGGTACTAGCGGGAAACTACAATGAGCAGTTCTTC.

The chain has TRBV10-2 and TRBJ1-1; 9 positions match TRBD1. Germline CDR1 reads WSHSY; CDR2 reads SAAADI. After removal of 6 bases from V and 3 bases from J, the junction contained 5 bases not matched to a gene. The CDR3 spans 14 residues. The CDR3 coding sequence is TGCGCCAGCAGCCGGGGACAGGGCTACACTGAAGCTTTCTTT. It yields the protein CASSRGQGYTEAFF.

V is TRBV24-1 and J is TRBJ2-1; 7 bases fit TRBD2. With 4 bases clipped from V and 7 bases from J, the junction kept 15 bases outside the gene matches. Germline CDR1 KGHDR, CDR2 SFDVKD. The CDR3 spans 17 residues. This chain's CDR3 is CATSDPFAGVSRNEQFF. As DNA, the CDR3 is TGTGCCACCAGTGACCCTTTTGCGGGAGTCTCTCGGAATGAGCAGTTCTTC.

This clonotype was seen more than once but under ten times. V is TRBV7-9 and J is TRBJ2-7; D not certain. Germline assignment: CDR1 SEHNR and CDR2 FQNEAQ (reference sequence). V was cut by 3 bases and J by 2 bases, with 11 bases left in between. The CDR3 has 14 amino acids. CDR3 DNA: TGTGCCAGCAGCTTCGGTGCGAGCACCTACGAGCAGTACTTC. Protein product: CASSFGASTYEQYF. Based on the CDR3 plus reference TRBV7-9 and TRBJ2-7, the full variable domain is DTGVSQNPRHKITKRGQNVTFRCDPISEHNRLYWYRQTLGQGPEFLTYFQNEAQLEKSRLLSDRFSAERPKGSFSTLEIQRTEQGDSAMYLCASSFGASTYEQYFGPGTRLTVT.

The chain employs TRBV7-6 and TRBJ2-1; perhaps TRBD1 as D (5 bases). Germline assignment: CDR1 SGHVS and CDR2 FNYEAQ. The CDR3 runs 14 residues. Between the trimmed V and J ends, which lost 5 bases and 4 bases, there was a span of 12 bases. In DNA, the CDR3 is TGTGCCAGCAGCCAAACGACAGCTTACAATGAGCAGTTCTTC. This sequence encodes CASSQTTAYNEQFF.

The sample holds a few counts of this clonotype. This chain uses TRBV7-9 with TRBJ1-2, with unresolved D. Germline assignment: CDR1 SEHNR and CDR2 FQNEAQ (reference sequence). This CDR3 has 14 residues. V lost 2 bases and J 3 bases, leaving 10 bases between the germline ends. CDR3: CASSLPGIDYGYTF. CDR3 DNA sequence: TGTGCCAGCAGCTTACCCGGGATTGACTATGGCTACACCTTC. The full variable domain, its missing parts supplied by reference TRBV7-9 and TRBJ1-2, is DTGVSQNPRHKITKRGQNVTFRCDPISEHNRLYWYRQTLGQGPEFLTYFQNEAQLEKSRLLSDRFSAERPKGSFSTLEIQRTEQGDSAMYLCASSLPGIDYGYTFGSGTRLTVV.

The sample holds many counts of this clonotype. CDR3 bases: TGTGCCAGCAGTTTATCGGGACTAGCGGGTGGGGTGAATGAGCAGTTCTTC. Translation: CASSLSGLAGGVNEQFF. The genes are TRBV27 and TRBJ2-1; TRBD2 agrees at 12 bases. The trim removed 0 bases at V and 7 bases at J, leaving 7 bases unmatched. CDR1 MNHEY and CDR2 SMNVEV come from the germline V gene (reference sequence). This CDR3 has 17 amino acids.

This clonotype was recorded a few times. This rearrangement joins TRBV6-1 to TRBJ2-1, with 8 positions matching TRBD2. The CDR3 spans 15 residues. J was trimmed by 4 bases and V by 6 bases; bases with no gene match: 8. Germline V CDR1 and CDR2: MNHNS, SASEGT. Here the CDR3 DNA reads TGTGCCAGCAGAAACAGCGGGGGACCTTACAATGAGCAGTTCTTC. As protein: CASRNSGGPYNEQFF.

This clonotype was seen only a few times. The CDR3 coding sequence is TGTGCCACCAGCGCCTCGTTTGGGGGGAGCAATGAAAAACTGTTTTTT. Protein sequence: CATSASFGGSNEKLFF. The V and J genes are TRBV15 and TRBJ1-4; D is perhaps TRBD1 (5 bases). Trimming left V 5 bases short and J 5 bases short, with 18 bases between. Germline V gene lookup returns CDR1 LNHNV and CDR2 YYDKDF (reference sequence). The CDR3 length is 16 residues. Full variable domain (rest looked up from reference TRBV15 and TRBJ1-4): DAMVIQNPRYQVTQFGKPVTLSCSQTLNHNVMYWYQQKSSQAPKLLFHYYDKDFNNEADTPDNFQSRRPNTSFCFLDIRSPGLGDTAMYLCATSASFGGSNEKLFFGSGTQLSVL.